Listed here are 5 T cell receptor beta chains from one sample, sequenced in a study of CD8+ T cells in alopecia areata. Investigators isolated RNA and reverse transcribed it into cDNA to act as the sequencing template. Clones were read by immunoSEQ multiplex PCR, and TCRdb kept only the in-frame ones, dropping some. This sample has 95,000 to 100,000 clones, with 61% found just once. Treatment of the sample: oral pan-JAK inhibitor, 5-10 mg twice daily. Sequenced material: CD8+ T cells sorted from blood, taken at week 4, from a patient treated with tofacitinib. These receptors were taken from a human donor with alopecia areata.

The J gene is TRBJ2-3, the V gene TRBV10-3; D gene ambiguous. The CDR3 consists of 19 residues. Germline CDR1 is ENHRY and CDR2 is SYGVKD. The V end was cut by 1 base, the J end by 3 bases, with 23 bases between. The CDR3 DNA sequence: TGTGCCATCAGTGAGTATATAGGTGCTGCTCGACCTCGGACAGATACGCAGTATTTT. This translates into CAISEYIGAARPRTDTQYF.

The DNA of the CDR3 is TGTGCCAGCAGTTTTGGGGACAGGTACGAGCAGTACTTC. Translated, it gives CASSFGDRYEQYF. This chain uses TRBV27 with TRBJ2-7, with TRBD1 matching 8 bases. J gave up 4 bases and V 3 bases, and 2 bases lay outside the gene matches. The CDR3 runs to 13 residues. Germline V lookup: CDR1 MNHEY, CDR2 SMNVEV (reference sequence).

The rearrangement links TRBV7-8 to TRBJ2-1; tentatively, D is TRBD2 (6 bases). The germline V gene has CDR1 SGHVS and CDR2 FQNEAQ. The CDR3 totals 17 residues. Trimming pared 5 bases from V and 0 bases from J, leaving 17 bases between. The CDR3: CASSPKSGGTSYNEQFF. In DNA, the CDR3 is TGTGCCAGCAGCCCCAAGAGCGGCGGGACCTCCTACAATGAGCAGTTCTTC. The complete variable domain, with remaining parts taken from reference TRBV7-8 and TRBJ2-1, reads GAGVSQSPRYKVAKRGQDVALRCDPISGHVSLFWYQQALGQGPEFLTYFQNEAQLDKSGLPSDRFFAERPEGSVSTLKIQRTQQEDSAVYLCASSPKSGGTSYNEQFFGPGTRLTVL.

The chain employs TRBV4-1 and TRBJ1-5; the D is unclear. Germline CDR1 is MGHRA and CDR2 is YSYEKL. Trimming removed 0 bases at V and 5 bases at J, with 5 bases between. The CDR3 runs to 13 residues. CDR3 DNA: TGCGCCAGCAGCCAAGACGGATATCAGCCCCAGCATTTT. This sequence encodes CASSQDGYQPQHF.

The CDR3 sequence is CASSYSINTGELFF. DNA of the CDR3: TGTGCCAGCAGTTACTCAATTAACACCGGGGAGCTGTTTTTT. The V gene is TRBV6-5, the J gene TRBJ2-2; no clear D. This CDR3 comprises 14 residues. Germline V gene sequence: CDR1 MNHEY, CDR2 SVGAGI. V gave up 0 bases and J gave up 2 bases, with 4 bases separating them.